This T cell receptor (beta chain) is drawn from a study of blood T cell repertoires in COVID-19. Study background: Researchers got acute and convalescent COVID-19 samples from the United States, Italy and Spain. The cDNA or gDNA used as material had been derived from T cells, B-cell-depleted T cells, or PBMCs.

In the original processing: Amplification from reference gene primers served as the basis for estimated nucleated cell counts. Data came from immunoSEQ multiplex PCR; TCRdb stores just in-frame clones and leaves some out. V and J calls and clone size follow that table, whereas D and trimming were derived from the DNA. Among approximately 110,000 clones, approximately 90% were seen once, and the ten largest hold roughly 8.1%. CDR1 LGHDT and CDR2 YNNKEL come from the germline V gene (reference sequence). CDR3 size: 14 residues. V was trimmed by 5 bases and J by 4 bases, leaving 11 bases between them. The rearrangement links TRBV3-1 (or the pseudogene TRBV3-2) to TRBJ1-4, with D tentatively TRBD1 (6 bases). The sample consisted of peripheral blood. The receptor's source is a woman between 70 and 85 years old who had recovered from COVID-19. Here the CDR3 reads CASSLRTVNEKLFF. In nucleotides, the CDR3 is TGTGCCAGCAGCTTGCGGACAGTTAATGAAAAACTGTTTTTT.